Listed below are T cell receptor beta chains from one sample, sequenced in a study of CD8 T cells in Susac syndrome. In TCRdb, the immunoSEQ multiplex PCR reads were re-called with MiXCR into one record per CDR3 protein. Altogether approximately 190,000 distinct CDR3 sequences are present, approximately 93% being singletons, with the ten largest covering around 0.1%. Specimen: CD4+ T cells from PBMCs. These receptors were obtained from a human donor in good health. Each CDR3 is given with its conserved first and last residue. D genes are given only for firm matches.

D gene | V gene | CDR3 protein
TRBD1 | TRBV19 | CASTRTGFQETQYF
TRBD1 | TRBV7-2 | CASSLRDRESSGANVLTF
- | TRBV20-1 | CSASTGRETQYF
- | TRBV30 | CAWMARVGQGNQPQHF
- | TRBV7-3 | CASSLGGQTEAFF
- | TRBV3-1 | CASSLRVNYGYTF
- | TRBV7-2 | CASSVIPYSNQPQHF
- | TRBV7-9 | CASSREVGELFF
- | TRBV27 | CASSLSSQNAGNTIYF
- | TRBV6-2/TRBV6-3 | CASTRVLGEAFF
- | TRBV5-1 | CASSLEGNEQYF
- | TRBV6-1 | CASSERGLGIDTQYF
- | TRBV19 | CASNTGHLDRSPLHF
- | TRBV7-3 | CASSLMSLAPNTGELFF
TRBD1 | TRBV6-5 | CASSYGMGQGVNTEAFF
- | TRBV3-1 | CASSQGLVNYGYTF
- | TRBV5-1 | CASSARRQLNEKLFF
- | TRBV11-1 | CASSPEWGRGHETQYF
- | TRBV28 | CASSFGGVENTIYF
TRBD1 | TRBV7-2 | CASSSKTGTGRSPLHF
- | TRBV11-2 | CASSLDRDSFGGDTGELFF
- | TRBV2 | CASRPKGWQETQYF
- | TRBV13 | CASSQLRETQYF
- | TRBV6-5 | CASSKWVNQPQHF
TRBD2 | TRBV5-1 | CAGSGGPSGEQFF
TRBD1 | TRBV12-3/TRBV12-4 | CASSPGQGQYGYTF
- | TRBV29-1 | CSVEILKGQYF
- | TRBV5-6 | CASSLSFREKLFF
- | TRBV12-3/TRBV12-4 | CASSFQGKASYNEQFF
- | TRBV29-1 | CSGSIDTQYF
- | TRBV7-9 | CASSLGDALRGTDTQYF
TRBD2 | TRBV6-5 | CASRVSGSDYNEQFF
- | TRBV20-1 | CSARPGPSGNTF
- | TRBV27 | CASSLEGLTVSGANVLTF
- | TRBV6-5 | CASSYNWGISYEQYF
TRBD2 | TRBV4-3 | CASSQEFSSGGEQFF
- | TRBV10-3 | CAIKPGPRIADTQYF
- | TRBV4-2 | CASSHPGPQTGELFF
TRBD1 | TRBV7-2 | CASSLSGTGAAPF
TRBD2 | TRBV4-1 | CASSQEGGSGGPHEQFF
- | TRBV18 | CASSPGGYEAFF
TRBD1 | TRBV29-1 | CSVDVLGQSTDTQYF
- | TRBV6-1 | CASSPQGVNPGTEAFF
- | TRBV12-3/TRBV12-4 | CASSLGARWEF
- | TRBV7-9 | CASSLITGRGAGELFF
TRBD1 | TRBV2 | CASRSGTGGFNEQFF
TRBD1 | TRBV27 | CASSGQGKSGANVLTF
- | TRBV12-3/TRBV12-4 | CASTSRGGAMYGYTF
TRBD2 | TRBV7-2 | CASSPGTSSLGTQYF
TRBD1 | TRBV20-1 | CSAGTGSEKLFF